This TCR beta chain comes out of a study of blood T cells in healthy people across ages. Each donor was a healthy Caucasian individual from Russia, aged about 6 to 100. It was with a sample-barcoded 5' primer and a J-beta primer mix that a second PCR of roughly 6 to 11 cycles was run. TCRdb redid the calling of the 5' RACE reads with MiXCR, one entry per CDR3 protein. The repertoire holds over 600,000 distinct CDR3 sequences, about 45% seen once, with about a sixth in the top ten. This CDR3 contains 15 residues. V lost 5 bases and J 2 bases, leaving 16 bases between the germline ends. V gene TRBV12-3 or TRBV12-4 combines with J gene TRBJ2-7, with D possibly matching TRBD1 (6 bases). The sequencing input was blood. This receptor was identified in a man at least 80 years old in good health. The CDR3 DNA reads as TGTGCCAGCAGTCCCTTGACAGGAGTTACCTACGAGCAGTACTTC. Translation: CASSPLTGVTYEQYF.